This TCR beta chain comes out of a study of OX40 agonist ivuxolimab in advanced cancers. Whole-study context: Age averaged 60 years (range roughly 20 to 90), and 82.7% were male. General study points: On average, a greater number of expanded clones characterised CD8+ T cells relative to CD4+.

In regard to this clone: Antigen unknown.

Data came from immunoSEQ multiplex PCR; TCRdb stores just in-frame clones and leaves some out. The table has about 110,000 clones, 80% to 95% seen once. In germline, CDR1 is SNHLY, CDR2 FYNNEI. The V gene lost 9 bases and the J gene lost 0 bases, with 12 bases spanning the gap. This CDR3 is 14 amino acids long. The clonotype originates from an adult with an advanced solid tumor such as melanoma, head and neck, liver or kidney cancer. The sample here was CD4+ or CD8+ T cells sorted from blood, taken in a trial of the OX40 agonist ivuxolimab. The chain is built from TRBV2 and TRBJ1-3; unclear D gene. Here the CDR3 reads CARSYGDSGNTIYF. The CDR3 nucleotides read TGTGCCAGGTCGTATGGGGACTCTGGAAACACCATATATTTT.